This T cell receptor (beta chain) originates from a study of cytomegalovirus exposure and HLA in healthy donors. Study results and caveats: The only immune exposure information that was available was CMV serostatus.

For this clone: Its antigen is undetermined.

Primers for the PCR totalled 60 Vbeta and 13 Jbeta. The table came from immunoSEQ multiplex PCR; TCRdb's copy has only in-frame clones and leaves some out. The data hold 150,000 to 200,000 clones, with 60% to 80% observed a single time. CDR3 size: 15 residues. Per the germline V gene, CDR1 is LNHDA and CDR2 is SQIVND (reference sequence). Between the trimmed V and J ends, which lost 2 bases and 2 bases, there was a span of 12 bases. The source is a man in his 60s in good health and CMV-seronegative. This sequence joins TRBV19 and TRBJ1-2; D possibly corresponds to TRBD1 (5 bases). The sequenced sample consisted of PBMCs. CDR3 protein: CASSIYSDRNYGYTF. As DNA, the CDR3 is TGTGCCAGTAGTATATACTCCGACAGAAACTATGGCTACACCTTC.